This T cell receptor (beta chain) was sequenced for a study of T-cell memory formation after mild COVID-19. For the study at large: Most TCR clusters belonged to a single donor.

Regarding the study as a whole: Clones from the second wave (peaking day 37) had unconfirmed SARS-CoV-2 specificity.

Constant-segment primers served in 5'RACE that generated TCR alpha and TCR beta cDNA libraries bearing sample barcodes and UMIs. TCRdb analysed the 5' RACE reads with MiXCR anew, one entry per CDR3 protein. The sample contains around 500,000 distinct CDR3 sequences, roughly 18% of which appear only once. Regarding this clonotype: As yet, its antigen is unknown.

Germline assignment: CDR1 SQVTM and CDR2 ANQGSEA. J lost 3 bases, V lost 7 bases, and 4 bases had no gene match. The CDR3 loop spans 12 amino acids. This rearrangement joins TRBV29-1 to TRBJ2-7, with 9 bases identical to TRBD2. Material: PBMCs or a T cell subset sorted from them (not recorded which). The receptor was derived from an adult woman who had mild COVID-19 (a few samples of this study predate the infection). Cell type and time point are not known. The CDR3 protein is CSGIAGDYEQYF. The CDR3 DNA reads TGCAGCGGGATAGCGGGGGACTACGAGCAGTACTTC.